This T cell receptor (beta chain) derives from a study of T cell responses to AZD1222 COVID-19 vaccine. Regarding the study as a whole: Reports say nearly half of spike-specific TCRs go after unmutated variant regions. White British people made up most donors, females outnumbered males, and clonal diversity was possibly underestimated. Among AZD1222 vaccinees, only six or seven were seropositive at baseline. Following two doses of AZD1222, Spike-specific TCR breadth and depth rose.

The protocol was immunoSEQ multiplex PCR, while the TCRdb copy is restricted to in-frame clones and leaves out a portion. The table lists fewer than 95,000 clones, around 89% of them singletons, with around 29% in the top ten. In regard to this clone: Its antigen is as yet unknown.

Per the germline V gene, CDR1 is SEHNR and CDR2 is FQNEAQ (reference sequence). The CDR3 is 13 residues long. V dropped 10 bases and J dropped 1; count of bases not matched to a gene: 7. The chain uses TRBV7-9 and TRBJ2-7; 7 bases are a match to TRBD1. Sequenced here: peripheral blood, sampled on day 0 of AZD1222 vaccination. The TCR was taken from an adult in good health. This CDR3 reads CATRGQTSYEQYF. CDR3 bases: TGTGCCACCAGGGGACAGACATCCTACGAGCAGTACTTC.